The TCR beta chain under discussion was sequenced for a study of blood T cell repertoires in COVID-19. Notes on this clone: The junction does not match germline at one end; this may be a read error.

Germline CDR1 reads GTSNPN; CDR2 reads SVGIG (reference sequence). The CDR3 is made up of 14 amino acids. Enrollment of patients from Seattle took place during active infection, with longitudinal follow-up. Study processing details: Cell counts per sample came from amplifying reference gene primers. TCRdb's table, derived via immunoSEQ multiplex PCR, lists solely in-frame clones and lacks some. V and J calls and clone size are as listed in that table; D and trimming were resolved from the DNA. The sample includes 200,000 to 250,000 clones, about 81% seen only once; the top ten take less than 6%. The chain combines TRBV30 with TRBJ1-6, with 7 bases that match TRBD1. Material: peripheral blood. The receptor was isolated from a woman aged 70 to 79 with COVID-19, enrolled during active disease. The CDR3 reads CAWSPISTGPVLFF. CDR3 bases: TGTGCCTGGAGTCCTATCTCGACAGGGCCCGTTTTATTTTTT.